These 19 T cell receptor beta chains share one sample of origin, sequenced in a study of T cell responses to AZD1222 COVID-19 vaccine. Here immunoSEQ multiplex PCR was the method, and the copy in TCRdb shows in-frame clones only, minus some. The sample yields about 86,000 clones, almost 90% seen once. The input for sequencing was peripheral blood, taken 28 days after the second AZD1222 dose. Source of these receptors: an adult who received the AZD1222 COVID-19 vaccine.

The CDR3 loop reads CASSLSGGKETQYF. The CDR3 region has the DNA TGTGCCAGCAGCTTATCGGGGGGAAAAGAGACCCAGTACTTC. This rearrangement joins TRBV7-9 to TRBJ2-5; TRBD2 agrees at 7 bases. Unmatched junction bases numbered 3, after V lost 2 bases and J lost 3 bases. Germline loops: CDR1 SEHNR, CDR2 FQNEAQ (reference sequence). This CDR3 is built from 14 residues.

The rearrangement links TRBV4-3 to TRBJ2-3, with D perhaps TRBD2 (5 bases). The germline V gene has CDR1 LGHNA and CDR2 YSLEER. This CDR3 is 15 amino acids long. V was pared by 4 bases and J by 2 bases, with 13 bases between. The CDR3 is CASSLGDGVTDTQYF. The DNA for the CDR3 is TGCGCCAGCAGCCTCGGGGATGGTGTCACAGATACGCAGTATTTT.

This chain links TRBV6-2 or TRBV6-3 with TRBJ1-5; the D gene is possibly TRBD1 (6 bases). Germline V gene lookup returns CDR1 MNHEY and CDR2 SVGEGT. This CDR3 has 14 amino acids. V gave up 5 bases and J gave up 9 bases, with 17 bases separating them. CDR3 loop: CASSKEDRLRPQHF. The CDR3 DNA sequence: TGTGCCAGCAGTAAAGAGGACAGACTTCGGCCCCAGCATTTT.

V gene TRBV2 combines with J gene TRBJ1-2; no reliable D call. The CDR3 is 14 residues long. V lost 5 bases, J lost 4 bases, and 14 bases lay in between. CDR1 SNHLY and CDR2 FYNNEI come from the germline V gene. The CDR3 region is CASSYEWEAYGYTF. CDR3 nucleotides: TGTGCCAGCAGTTACGAGTGGGAGGCCTATGGCTACACCTTC.

The chain has TRBV5-1 and TRBJ1-2, with 8 bases aligning to TRBD1. J gave up 4 bases and V 2 bases, and 7 bases lay outside the gene matches. Germline CDR1 is SGHRS and CDR2 is YFSETQ. This CDR3 comprises 15 residues. For the CDR3, the DNA is TGCGCCAGCAGCTTAGTACAGGGGGTTACCTATGGCTACACCTTC. This translates into CASSLVQGVTYGYTF.

This clone was counted a few times. The chain is built from TRBV19 and TRBJ2-7, with D possibly matching TRBD2 (6 bases). V was shortened by 8 bases and J by 3 bases, with 11 bases between the two germline ends. The germline V gene encodes CDR1 LNHDA and CDR2 SQIVND (reference sequence). This CDR3 has 12 residues. The CDR3 coding sequence is TGTGCCAGTGGGGACTTAAACTACGAGCAGTACTTC. Translation gives CASGDLNYEQYF.

The chain carries TRBV11-3 and TRBJ2-1, with TRBD2 matching over 8 bases. The germline V gene has CDR1 SGHNT and CDR2 YENEEA. This CDR3 is built from 16 residues. Trimming at V came to 2 bases and at J to 4 bases, leaving 7 bases not matched to a gene. The CDR3 spells CASSLSTGRAYNEQFF. CDR3 coding DNA: TGTGCCAGCAGCTTATCAACCGGGAGGGCTTACAATGAGCAGTTCTTC. Filled out from reference TRBV11-3 and TRBJ2-1, the complete variable domain reads EAGVVQSPRYKIIEKKQPVAFWCNPISGHNTLYWYLQNLGQGPELLIRYENEEAVDDSQLPKDRFSAERLKGVDSTLKIQPAELGDSAVYLCASSLSTGRAYNEQFFGPGTRLTVL.

The chain joins TRBV2 to TRBJ1-5; D might be TRBD1 (6 bases). Trimming pared 7 bases from V and 0 bases from J, leaving 19 bases between. This CDR3 is 17 amino acids long. CDR1 is SNHLY, CDR2 FYNNEI, per germline. The DNA for the CDR3 is TGTGCCAGCAATAACAGGGCCTTTTCCTATAGCAATCAGCCCCAGCATTTT. As protein: CASNNRAFSYSNQPQHF. The full variable domain, its missing parts supplied by reference TRBV2 and TRBJ1-5, is EPEVTQTPSHQVTQMGQEVILRCVPISNHLYFYWYRQILGQKVEFLVSFYNNEISEKSEIFDDQFSVERPDGSNFTLKIRSTKLEDSAMYFCASNNRAFSYSNQPQHFGDGTRLSIL.

The V call is TRBV19, the J call TRBJ1-2, with D unresolved. The CDR3 length is 13 residues. The germline CDR1 and CDR2 sequences are LNHDA and SQIVND (reference sequence). The V and J ends lost 7 bases and 5 bases respectively, with 14 bases between them. The CDR3 loop reads CASKDVTEYGYTF. As DNA, the CDR3 is TGTGCCAGTAAAGACGTAACCGAATATGGCTACACCTTC.

The CDR3 is CASRNRDRGTDTQYF. In DNA, the CDR3 is TGTGCCAGCAGAAACCGGGACAGGGGCACAGATACGCAGTATTTT. This chain connects TRBV2 to TRBJ2-3, with 9 bases lining up with TRBD1. This CDR3 spans 15 amino acids. Unmatched junction bases numbered 5, after V lost 6 bases and J lost 1 base. CDR1 and CDR2 from the germline V gene are SNHLY and FYNNEI.

V is TRBV29-1 and J is TRBJ2-2; D may be TRBD2 (6 bases). Germline values: CDR1 SQVTM, CDR2 ANQGSEA. There are 18 residues in the CDR3. Trimming removed 0 bases from V and 0 bases from J, with 17 bases in between. CDR3 sequence: CSVEDPSAGLANTGELFF. DNA for the CDR3: TGCAGCGTTGAAGATCCGAGCGCGGGGCTAGCGAACACCGGGGAGCTGTTTTTT.

The chain joins TRBV28 to TRBJ2-2; tentative D call: TRBD2 (7 bases). The CDR3 contains 15 residues. Germline CDR1 is MDHEN and CDR2 is SYDVKM. V lost 6 bases and J 5 bases, leaving 16 bases between the germline ends. CDR3 protein: CASSSRGAYTGELFF. In DNA form, the CDR3 reads TGTGCCAGCAGCTCCCGGGGGGCTTATACCGGGGAGCTGTTTTTT.

The J gene is TRBJ2-3, the V gene TRBV25-1, with TRBD2 as a possible D gene (6 bases). This CDR3 region has 17 residues. In germline, CDR1 is MGHDK, CDR2 SYGVNS. Trimming removed 3 bases from V and 0 bases from J, with 16 bases in between. The DNA for the CDR3 is TGTGCCAGCAGTGACCCCTCTTCGAGCGGGAGCACAGATACGCAGTATTTT. Its translation: CASSDPSSSGSTDTQYF.

The chain is built from TRBV6-2 or TRBV6-3 and TRBJ2-3, with TRBD2 matching over 8 bases. Looked up from germline, CDR1 is MNHEY and CDR2 is SVGEGT. V was clipped by 6 bases and J by 4 bases; unmatched bases: 12. CDR3 length equals 16 residues. The CDR3 DNA follows: TGTGCCAGCAGCCCCCCATCAGCGGGAGTCCCAGATACGCAGTATTTT. As protein: CASSPPSAGVPDTQYF.

This clone was recorded a few times. The genes are TRBV6-4 and TRBJ2-3, with 7 bases lining up with TRBD2. Germline-derived CDR1 and CDR2 are MRHNA and SNTAGT. V shed 2 bases and J 3 bases; nucleotides not matched to a gene: 8. This CDR3 is 16 amino acids long. For the CDR3, the DNA is TGTGCCAGCAGTGACGAAGCGGGAAGTTCGACAGATACGCAGTATTTT. Translating it yields CASSDEAGSSTDTQYF.

This clone was seen more than once but under ten times. This chain connects TRBV10-2 to TRBJ2-1, with D possibly being TRBD1 (5 bases). Trimming removed 7 bases at V and 8 bases at J, with 15 bases between. CDR1 is WSHSY and CDR2 is SAAADI in the germline V gene. There are 13 residues in the CDR3. CDR3 DNA: TGCGCCAGCACAGTTTTTGGGGCTTATGAGCAGTTCTTC. It translates to CASTVFGAYEQFF.

This CDR3 reads CASSVGTGILAFF. The CDR3 nucleotides are TGTGCCAGCAGTGTCGGGACAGGGATTCTGGCTTTCTTT. The chain combines TRBV2 with TRBJ1-1, with 9 bases lining up with TRBD1. V dropped 4 bases and J dropped 11; count of bases not matched to a gene: 8. The CDR3 covers 13 residues. CDR1 and CDR2 from the germline V gene are SNHLY and FYNNEI. Based on the CDR3 plus reference TRBV2 and TRBJ1-1, the full variable domain is EPEVTQTPSHQVTQMGQEVILRCVPISNHLYFYWYRQILGQKVEFLVSFYNNEISEKSEIFDDQFSVERPDGSNFTLKIRSTKLEDSAMYFCASSVGTGILAFFGQGTRLTVV.

This rearrangement joins TRBV2 to TRBJ1-3; D is uncertain. The ends were cut back, 2 bases at V and 0 bases at J, with 5 bases in the middle. Germline CDR1 reads SNHLY; CDR2 reads FYNNEI. CDR3 size: 14 residues. The CDR3: CASSERFSGNTIYF. In DNA, the CDR3 is TGTGCCAGCAGTGAACGGTTCTCTGGAAACACCATATATTTT.

The chain employs TRBV2 and TRBJ1-5; 7 positions match TRBD1. The V and J ends lost 3 bases and 5 bases, in that order; junction bases with no gene match: 4. The CDR3 has 14 amino acids. Germline V gene data show CDR1 as SNHLY and CDR2 as FYNNEI. This chain's CDR3 is CASSEGQIYQPQHF. DNA for the CDR3: TGTGCCAGCAGTGAGGGACAGATCTATCAGCCCCAGCATTTT.